This T cell receptor (beta chain) emerged from a study of T cells in Graves' hyperthyroidism and ophthalmopathy (dated 2019 in TCRdb). About the study as a whole: Peripheral blood was sampled at the time of initial diagnosis, prior to any treatment. To identify TCR V-J signatures that set the groups apart, the researchers used a discovery cohort of roughly 100 patients, made up of 43 with Graves' ophthalmopathy and 57 with stable Graves' hyperthyroidism. Whether ophthalmopathy could be predicted prospectively was tested in an independent validation cohort made up of under 20 hyperthyroidism patients plus 17 patients who later progressed to ophthalmopathy. The 95 to 100 discovery patients were randomly divided into training and test sets at a 7:3 ratio. In more than five Graves' hyperthyroidism patients, the study also compared T-cell repertoires from thyroid tissue with T-cell repertoires from blood. Following sampling, methimazole starting at 30 mg daily was given to hyperthyroidism patients, and high-dose intravenous methylprednisolone was given to ophthalmopathy patients. According to the paper, TCR Vbeta CDR3 sequencing was carried out on 135 peripheral blood samples, which came from under 50 ophthalmopathy, around 75 hyperthyroidism and roughly 17 progressor patients. What the research found in general, with its limitations: A model built on a 13 V-J signature distinguished ophthalmopathy from stable hyperthyroidism, reaching about 88% sensitivity and around 81% specificity in cross-validation and 80%/75% in testing. During validation, the model predicted progression to ophthalmopathy a median of around 7 months ahead of onset, with around 71% sensitivity and more than 72% specificity. No statistical method was used to fix the sample size in advance, and group allocation was not hidden from the investigators. Blood samples also contained most of the expanded thyroid clonotypes (frequency above 0.001), which suggests that blood repertoires may reflect thyroid immune responses.

Comment on this clonotype: It lacks a known antigen. No base quality information exists; no much larger clone differs at one position.

Amplification of TCR beta CDR3 regions was carried out from RNA transcripts. A first-round RT-PCR of the TCR CDR3 used the HTBI primer set with the Qiagen OneStep RT-PCR kit. Libraries were constructed in a second round of multiplex PCR, after which size selection and purification were carried out. The libraries were sequenced on an Illumina HiSeq2000 using paired-end 100 bp reads. As for the original processing: SOAPnuke was used to process the raw data, throwing out any read that contained adapters or uncalled bases, had a mean Phred below 15, or lacked an exact constant-primer or identifier match. COPE v1.2.5 was used to merge high-quality paired reads, and clonotypes were defined as unique nucleotide sequences. Clonotypes were aligned to IMGT TRBV, TRBD and TRBJ reference segments using MiTCR v1.1. Only V-J combinations with frequency above 0.0001, covering about 99% of repertoires, were analysed. A TCS score was defined as the ratio between F50 (clonal expansion) and ExV (chaos), using BLOSUM62-based TCRdist between CDR3 peptides within each V-J. Welch's t-statistics and random forest reduced approximately 520 V-J features to roughly 13, which were used in a naive Bayes classifier (R e1071). Using fastp at Q25 and MiXCR, TCRdb reprocessed the public reads and kept productive beta chains. Entries that share a CDR3 protein sequence are merged under the most common genes and DNA. These V and J calls are TCRdb output, not the study's own analysis. The sample records hundreds of thousands of distinct CDR3 sequences, roughly 13% of which are singletons. Of the sample, 4.5% to 6% falls within the top ten clones.

The hyperthyroidism patients were between 18 and 65 years old and newly diagnosed, with a disease duration of less than 2 months. Patients with uncontrolled infections, other autoimmune diseases, pregnancy or lactation were excluded. Clinical symptoms, serum thyroxine and TRAb, thyroid ultrasound, and orbital computed tomography formed the basis for the diagnoses. For progressor patients, blood was drawn at the first diagnosis of hyperthyroidism, before any ophthalmopathy symptoms had appeared. Ficoll-Paque density gradient centrifugation was used to isolate PBMCs from 8.5 to 10 ml of fresh peripheral blood. Progressor patients were initially diagnosed with Graves' hyperthyroidism and developed ophthalmopathy during follow-up. Trizol reagent was used to extract total RNA, and RNA quality was then checked on an Agilent 2100 Bioanalyzer. In the germline V gene, CDR1 corresponds to KGHDR and CDR2 to SFDVKD. The CDR3 runs 14 residues from the cysteine to the phenylalanine. The only DNA kept is the CDR3, 42 bases in frame from the first base. Relative to germline, V is 3 bases shorter and J is 3 bases shorter, with 10 bases between their ends.

Here the chain combines TRBV24-1 and TRBJ1-1, with the D gene not clear enough to name. The sample was blood. The receptor was derived from a woman between 25 and 40 years old with Graves' hyperthyroidism that later progressed to Graves' ophthalmopathy. The DNA is TGTGCCACCAGTGATGGTGGTGGAGACACTGAAGCTTTCTTT. Its amino acids are CATSDGGGDTEAFF.